In its sample, the clone carrying this T cell receptor (beta chain) was seen many times. What it binds is not known. TCRdb processed the multiplex PCR reads anew with MiXCR; each CDR3 protein has one entry. This table has some 65,000 distinct CDR3 sequences, around two fifths appearing once. This sample was included in a study of breast tumors, draining lymph nodes, adjacent tissues. Whole-study findings and limits: Tumors had less TCR diversity than lymph nodes, more than nontumor tissue. The lymph node origin of tumor T cells was framed as consistent with a hypothesis, not demonstrated.

The CDR3 consists of 16 residues. From germline, CDR1 is LNHDA and CDR2 SQIVND (reference sequence). The junction had 11 bases not matched to a gene; V was cut back by 9 bases and J by 0 bases. This receptor was obtained from a female donor with breast cancer. Some clones in this sample may be carry-over from other donors' samples. The V and J genes are TRBV19 and TRBJ1-5; 7 bases line up with TRBD1. The sequenced material came from breast tumor tissue. CDR3 residues: CASQGGGGVSNQPQHF. DNA for the CDR3: TGTGCCAGCCAAGGGGGCGGAGGAGTTAGCAATCAGCCCCAGCATTTT.